The 24 T cell receptor beta chains reported below all come from one sample, sequenced in a study of post-analysis software for immune sequencing data. Whole-study findings and limits: Elevated frequency relative to controls characterized roughly 5 TRBV segments in patients, TRBV5-6, TRBV5-1 and TRBV20-1 among them.

Their target antigens are unknown. Each TCR beta cDNA library carried unique molecular identifiers. TCRdb re-derived calls from the PCR reads in MiXCR, one entry per CDR3 protein. The table shows some 690,000 distinct CDR3 sequences, with 25% to 30% occurring only once. Material for sequencing was blood. These receptors originate from a girl aged 5 to 17 with multiple sclerosis.

The rearrangement joins TRBV29-1 to TRBJ2-1; 12 nucleotides match TRBD2. CDR3 size: 16 residues. J gave up 0 bases and V 6 bases, and 6 bases lay outside the gene matches. Germline CDR1 is SQVTM and CDR2 is ANQGSEA. The CDR3 loop is CSVVWTSGASYNEQFF. The CDR3 region has the DNA TGCAGCGTCGTTTGGACTAGCGGGGCCTCCTACAATGAGCAGTTCTTC.

This clonotype was counted between two and nine times. The rearrangement links TRBV27 to TRBJ2-7, with a possible D match to TRBD1 (6 bases). The CDR3 sequence is 19 residues long. Trimming pared 5 bases from V and 1 base from J, leaving 27 bases between. Germline CDR1 is MNHEY and CDR2 is SMNVEV (reference sequence). The DNA for the CDR3 is TGTGCCAGCAGTCCCACTCGGACAGACGAAAAAGGTCAGTCCTACGAGCAGTACTTC. Protein product: CASSPTRTDEKGQSYEQYF.

In its sample, this clonotype was seen a few times. The chain uses TRBV25-1 and TRBJ2-1; 9 positions match TRBD1. This CDR3 is 15 amino acids long. CDR1 and CDR2 (germline): MGHDK, SYGVNS. V lost 5 bases, J lost 7 bases, and 9 bases stayed unmatched. CDR3 loop: CASSKQGARGNEQFF. CDR3 bases: TGTGCCAGCAGTAAACAGGGGGCGCGCGGGAATGAGCAGTTCTTC.

This clonotype was picked up many times. The chain joins TRBV7-2 to TRBJ2-7; weak D call: TRBD2 (5 bases). This CDR3 has 13 residues. Germline V lookup: CDR1 SGHTA, CDR2 FQGNSA. With 1 base removed from V and 5 bases from J, the gap between germline ends came to 9 bases. CDR3 loop: CASSLGTFHEQYF. In nucleotides, the CDR3 is TGTGCCAGCAGCTTAGGGACTTTCCACGAGCAGTACTTC.

This clonotype was recorded once. The chain employs TRBV20-1 and TRBJ1-5; 7 bases agree with TRBD1. This CDR3 spans 12 amino acids. The J segment lost 5 bases and the V segment lost 8 bases, leaving 6 bases of the junction unmatched. CDR1 and CDR2 from the germline V gene are DFQATT and SNEGSKA (reference sequence). CDR3 region: CSPIQGYQPQHF. CDR3 in DNA: TGCAGTCCGATACAGGGGTATCAGCCCCAGCATTTT.

This sequence joins TRBV7-2 and TRBJ2-3; TRBD1 aligns across 9 bases. The junction had 6 bases not matched to a gene; V was cut back by 7 bases and J by 1 base. This CDR3 has 15 residues. Germline V gives CDR1 SGHTA, CDR2 FQGNSA. In DNA form, the CDR3 reads TGTGCCAGCACCATGGACAGGGGACGCACAGATACGCAGTATTTT. Translation: CASTMDRGRTDTQYF.

This chain connects TRBV15 to TRBJ2-1; 12 bases map to TRBD2. The length of the CDR3 is 15 residues. The V segment lost 2 bases and the J segment 10 bases; nucleotides outside the gene matches: 6. CDR1 and CDR2 from the germline V gene are LNHNV and YYDKDF (reference sequence). The CDR3 reads CATSRQLAGGREQFF. CDR3 bases: TGTGCCACCAGCAGACAACTAGCGGGAGGTAGAGAGCAGTTCTTC.

This clonotype has just a few counts. The chain recombines TRBV20-1 with TRBJ2-1; 9 bases agree with TRBD2. With V trimmed by 3 bases and J by 9 bases, 9 bases remained unmatched. This CDR3 comprises 14 residues. CDR1 is DFQATT and CDR2 is SNEGSKA in the germline V gene (reference sequence). The CDR3 bases are TGCAGTGCTAGGGGCGGGAGGGCCTTCGGTGAGCAGTTCTTC. Its protein is CSARGGRAFGEQFF.

The rearrangement uses TRBV10-3 and TRBJ2-7; 7 bases match TRBD2. After removal of 4 bases from V and 3 bases from J, the junction contained 12 bases not matched to a gene. Germline V gene lookup returns CDR1 ENHRY and CDR2 SYGVKD. This CDR3 region has 16 residues. For the CDR3, the DNA is TGTGCCATCAGTGGCCCGGGGGAGGGCCAGAGCTACGAGCAGTACTTC. Protein: CAISGPGEGQSYEQYF.

There are a few counts of this clonotype. The rearrangement links TRBV24-1 to TRBJ2-1; 8 bases map to TRBD1. This CDR3 region has 17 residues. V dropped 4 bases and J dropped 5; count of bases not matched to a gene: 12. CDR1 KGHDR and CDR2 SFDVKD come from the germline V gene. The CDR3, as DNA: TGTGCCACCAGTGAGGACAGGGCGGTGGGACACAACAATGAGCAGTTCTTC. Encoded protein: CATSEDRAVGHNNEQFF.

As to this clonotype: One end of the junction does not line up with germline, which may come from a read error. This chain connects TRBV28 to TRBJ1-5, with 7 nucleotides matching TRBD1. This CDR3 region has 15 residues. CDR1 is MDHEN and CDR2 is SYDVKM in the germline V gene. The CDR3 sequence is CTSRLSVGGGQPQHF. CDR3 bases: TGTACCAGCCGCTTAAGTGTAGGGGGCGGTCAGCCCCAGCATTTT.

Only a few counts were recorded for this clonotype. The chain combines TRBV2 with TRBJ2-7; 9 nucleotides align to TRBD1. V shed 5 bases and J 2 bases; nucleotides not matched to a gene: 10. From germline, CDR1 is SNHLY and CDR2 FYNNEI. This CDR3 spans 16 amino acids. The CDR3: CASSSPGQGTPYEQYF. The CDR3 coding sequence is TGTGCCAGCAGTTCCCCAGGACAGGGGACCCCCTACGAGCAGTACTTC.

This clonotype was detected a few times. The chain couples TRBV7-2 to TRBJ2-4, with 9 bases that match TRBD2. Germline V CDR1 and CDR2: SGHTA, FQGNSA. This CDR3 contains 11 residues. Losses at the gene ends were 11 bases for V and 7 bases for J; bases not matched to a gene: 3. Here the CDR3 reads CAAGGPNIQYF. The CDR3 DNA is TGTGCCGCGGGAGGGCCGAACATTCAGTACTTC.

This clonotype was seen a few times. The J gene is TRBJ2-1, the V gene TRBV4-2; D ambiguous. Germline V lookup: CDR1 LGHNA, CDR2 YNFKEQ. The germline V and J ends were trimmed by 1 base and 4 bases, with 8 bases remaining between them. The CDR3 is made up of 14 amino acids. DNA of the CDR3: TGTGCCAGCAGCCAAGGGGCGGCATACAATGAGCAGTTCTTC. Protein: CASSQGAAYNEQFF.

About this clonotype itself: The junction differs from germline at one of its ends, possibly a read error. The chain uses TRBV18 and TRBJ2-5; D remains unclear. This CDR3 has 14 residues. The germline V gene has CDR1 KGHSH and CDR2 LQKENI. Written as DNA, the CDR3 is TGTGCCAGCCCACCACGGGTCAAGGAAGAGACCCAGTACTTC. Protein: CASPPRVKEETQYF.

Points on this clonotype: No conserved phenylalanine or tryptophan ends this CDR3, so it is likely a read error. CDR3 residues: CASSQVQGRETQYV. The CDR3 DNA follows: TGCGCCAGCAGCCAGGTGCAGGGGAGGGAGACCCAGTACGTC. The chain couples TRBV4-3 to TRBJ2-5; D may be TRBD1 or TRBD2 (6 bases each). The CDR3 covers 14 residues. V gave up 3 bases and J gave up 5 bases, with 13 bases separating them. Per the germline V gene, CDR1 is LGHNA and CDR2 is YSLEER.

V gene TRBV7-8 combines with J gene TRBJ2-3; 9 bases align to TRBD1. Germline loops: CDR1 SGHVS, CDR2 FQNEAQ. V was clipped by 5 bases and J by 1 base; unmatched bases: 13. The CDR3 contains 18 residues. CDR3 sequence: CASSPRGTGTLGTDTQYF. The CDR3 coding sequence is TGTGCCAGCAGCCCTAGGGGGACAGGGACCTTAGGCACAGATACGCAGTATTTT.

The chain carries TRBV20-1 and TRBJ1-5; D is perhaps TRBD1 (6 bases). CDR1 and CDR2 (germline): DFQATT, SNEGSKA (reference sequence). This CDR3 spans 15 amino acids. V lost 3 bases and J lost 6, with 18 bases in between. CDR3 nucleotides: TGCAGTGCTAGCTGGGGGGCAGGGTTGGGTCAGCCCCAGCATTTT. This translates into CSASWGAGLGQPQHF.

This clonotype was detected a few times. The chain is built from TRBV21-1 and TRBJ2-5; the table's D gene call, TRBD2, was not cross checked with the DNA. TRBV21-1 is designated a pseudogene. CDR3 size: 16 residues. The CDR3 DNA is TGTGCCAGCAGCCCTCGGGGGGGGACTACCCCAGAGACCCAGTACTTC. Translating it yields CASSPRGGTTPETQYF.

CDR3 DNA sequence: TGTGCCAGCTCACCACCCGGGCTCGACGAGCAGTACTTC. This codes for CASSPPGLDEQYF. The chain recombines TRBV18 with TRBJ2-5; D is unresolved. The tail of the sequence fits TRBJ2-7 better, so the J call may be wrong. The germline gives CDR1 KGHSH, CDR2 LQKENI. CDR3 length equals 13 residues.

The table lists this clonotype with a few counts. CDR3 sequence (DNA): TGTGCCAGCAGCGCCAGGGGGCTACGGGGCGAGCAGTACTTC. Its translation is CASSARGLRGEQYF. The gene calls are TRBV11-3 and TRBJ2-7; 8 bases line up with TRBD1. The CDR3 has 14 amino acids. With V trimmed by 5 bases and J by 6 bases, 9 bases remained unmatched. Germline CDR1 and CDR2: SGHNT and YENEEA.

The rearrangement uses TRBV13 and TRBJ1-2, with a weak D call TRBD1 (5 bases). Germline CDR1 PRHDT, CDR2 FYEKMQ (reference sequence). The CDR3 extends over 13 amino acids. Trimming left V 3 bases short and J 6 bases short, with 11 bases between. This chain's CDR3 is CASSFRAGHGYTF. The CDR3 coding sequence is TGTGCCAGCAGCTTCAGGGCGGGGCATGGCTACACCTTC.

This clonotype was found many times. This chain connects TRBV6-4 to TRBJ2-1; TRBD2 might be the D (6 bases). Per germline, CDR1 MRHNA and CDR2 SNTAGT. This CDR3 has 14 residues. V shed 6 bases and J shed 0 bases, with 9 bases lying between them. CDR3 DNA sequence: TGTGCCAGCAGCCCGGAGGGCTCCTACAATGAGCAGTTCTTC. This translates into CASSPEGSYNEQFF.

CDR3 nucleotides: TGCGCCAGCAGCCCTGGGGGGTCGCACAATGAGCAGTTCTTC. It specifies CASSPGGSHNEQFF. V gene TRBV5-1 combines with J gene TRBJ2-1; D is possibly TRBD2 (6 bases). The ends were cut back, 4 bases at V and 5 bases at J, with 13 bases in the middle. The CDR3 covers 14 residues. Germline values: CDR1 SGHRS, CDR2 YFSETQ. Full variable domain (missing parts from reference TRBV5-1 and TRBJ2-1): KAGVTQTPRYLIKTRGQQVTLSCSPISGHRSVSWYQQTPGQGLQFLFEYFSETQRNKGNFPGRFSGRQFSNSRSEMNVSTLELGDSALYLCASSPGGSHNEQFFGPGTRLTVL.